The clone carrying this TCR beta chain has a handful of counts. The target antigen is unknown. TCRdb re-called the reads through MiXCR, storing one row per CDR3 protein. This table holds about 770,000 distinct CDR3 sequences, 25% to 30% found once. These data are taken from a study of T cell repertoires in cytomegalovirus infection. Study-wide results and limits: Across the ex vivo response, the dominant clonotypes were HLA-C-restricted CMV-specific TCR beta clonotypes.

Trimming at V came to 0 bases and at J to 2 bases, leaving 6 bases not matched to a gene. Germline assignment: CDR1 LGHNT and CDR2 FRNRAP. The CDR3 totals 18 residues. The J gene is TRBJ2-1, the V gene TRBV12-5; 11 bases align to TRBD2. The starting material was cultured CD8+ T cells from PBMCs, obtained from culture after CMV antigen stimulation. The receptor was derived from a human donor in good health (CMV status not recorded). Some clones in this sample may be carry-over from other donors' samples. The CDR3: CASGLVLLAGGTYNEQFF. CDR3 sequence (DNA): TGTGCTAGTGGTTTGGTCCTCTTAGCGGGAGGGACCTACAATGAGCAGTTCTTC.